Shown below are 22 T cell receptor beta chains from a single sample sequenced in a study of T-cell reconstitution after alpha-beta-depleted transplantation in children. Unique molecular identifiers featured in how the TCRbeta library was prepared. MiXCR, applied by TCRdb to the PCR reads, yields one record per CDR3 protein. Of hundreds of thousands of distinct CDR3 sequences listed, 7.5% to 9.5% were seen once; the top ten hold 5% to 8%. The specimen was PBMCs, mostly from graft donor cells, collected 180 days after TCRalphabeta/CD19-depleted stem cell transplant. These receptors were obtained from a male patient under 18 who had a stem cell transplant for acute lymphoblastic leukemia, so the T cells may come from the graft donor.

This clonotype was found many times. The V call is TRBV7-2, the J call TRBJ2-1; TRBD1 agrees at 7 bases. The CDR3 is 14 residues long. Unmatched junction bases numbered 7, after V lost 1 base and J lost 10 bases. Germline V gives CDR1 SGHTA, CDR2 FQGNSA. CDR3 DNA: TGTGCCAGCAGCTTAGGCATCGACAGGGAGGAGCAGTTCTTC. It translates to CASSLGIDREEQFF. Full variable domain (outside the CDR3, taken from reference TRBV7-2 and TRBJ2-1): GAGVSQSPSNKVTEKGKDVELRCDPISGHTALYWYRQSLGQGLEFLIYFQGNSAPDKSGLPSDRFSAERTGGSVSTLTIQRTQQEDSAVYLCASSLGIDREEQFFGPGTRLTVL.

This clonotype was picked up many times. CDR3 in amino acids: CASSVSKVVGANVLTF. CDR3 sequence (DNA): TGTGCCAGCAGCGTCTCGAAGGTTGTGGGGGCCAACGTCCTGACTTTC. This chain links TRBV9 with TRBJ2-6, with D hard to call. Germline CDR1 is SGDLS and CDR2 is YYNGEE. The length of the CDR3 is 16 residues. Trimming removed 2 bases from V and 4 bases from J, with 13 bases in between.

In this sample, this clonotype turned up many times. The chain has TRBV7-2 and TRBJ2-2; 9 bases are a match to TRBD1. J lost 7 bases, V lost 6 bases, and 9 bases had no gene match. Germline assignment: CDR1 SGHTA and CDR2 FQGNSA. This CDR3 contains 15 residues. The CDR3 spells CASSLTGGAFGELFF. The CDR3, as DNA: TGTGCCAGCAGTCTAACAGGGGGCGCGTTCGGGGAGCTGTTTTTT.

This clonotype was detected ten times or more. CDR3 sequence reads: CASSSFRDRETGANVLTF. In DNA form, the CDR3 reads TGTGCCAGCAGTTCCTTCCGGGACAGGGAAACTGGGGCCAACGTCCTGACTTTC. This chain uses TRBV28 with TRBJ2-6; 9 positions match TRBD1. This CDR3 comprises 18 residues. The J segment lost 2 bases and the V segment lost 4 bases, leaving 9 bases of the junction unmatched. From germline, CDR1 is MDHEN and CDR2 SYDVKM.

There are many counts of this clonotype. The chain recombines TRBV9 with TRBJ1-4; D might be TRBD1 (6 bases). The CDR3 spans 13 residues. The V end was cut by 3 bases, the J end by 10 bases, with 13 bases between. The V gene's germline CDR1 is SGDLS and CDR2 YYNGEE. The CDR3 reads CASSGTGTRKLFF. In DNA, the CDR3 is TGTGCCAGCAGCGGTACAGGGACAAGAAAACTGTTTTTT.

This clonotype showed up many times. The CDR3 DNA sequence: TGTGCCAGCAGCCAAGGGCCAGGGGGGGACACTGAAGCTTTCTTT. This translates into CASSQGPGGDTEAFF. This chain links TRBV4-2 with TRBJ1-1; 7 bases match TRBD1. V was clipped by 1 base and J by 3 bases; unmatched bases: 5. In germline, CDR1 is LGHNA, CDR2 YNFKEQ. CDR3 length: 15 amino acids.

This clonotype was counted many times. The CDR3 bases are TGTGCCAGCAGTTATACCCTGGGCTCCTACGAGCAGTACTTC. Amino acids: CASSYTLGSYEQYF. The V call is TRBV6-5, the J call TRBJ2-7; no definite D call. Germline V lookup: CDR1 MNHEY, CDR2 SVGAGI. The CDR3 has 14 amino acids. Trimming removed 3 bases from V and 0 bases from J, with 9 bases in between.

On this clonotype: One end of the junction does not line up with germline, which may come from a read error. The chain recombines TRBV12-3 or TRBV12-4 with TRBJ1-1; D gene unclear. This CDR3 comprises 11 residues. The chain's CDR3 is CASGGYAEPFF. The CDR3 nucleotides read TGTGCCAGCGGAGGGTATGCTGAACCTTTCTTT.

V and J are TRBV14 and TRBJ2-6, with TRBD1 matching 8 bases. The CDR3 has 19 amino acids. Germline V gene data show CDR1 as SGHDN and CDR2 as FVKESK. The J segment lost 4 bases and the V segment lost 3 bases, leaving 14 bases of the junction unmatched. The CDR3 region is CASSHPPGQVGLGANVLTF. Written as DNA, the CDR3 is TGTGCCAGCAGCCACCCACCGGGACAGGTGGGGTTGGGGGCCAACGTCCTGACTTTC.

In this sample, this clonotype turned up many times. CDR3 bases: TGTGCCACCAGCAGAGATCGGGGGAGCCACAATGAGCAGTTCTTC. This gives the protein CATSRDRGSHNEQFF. The rearrangement links TRBV15 to TRBJ2-1; tentative D call: TRBD2 (6 bases). Germline V gene data show CDR1 as LNHNV and CDR2 as YYDKDF (reference sequence). CDR3 length: 15 amino acids. Deletions cut 0 bases from V and 5 bases from J, with 11 bases between.

This clonotype was counted ten times or more. The rearrangement uses TRBV20-1 and TRBJ1-1; 11 positions agree with TRBD1. J gave up 7 bases and V 3 bases, and 7 bases lay outside the gene matches. The CDR3 length is 14 residues. In germline, CDR1 is DFQATT, CDR2 SNEGSKA (reference sequence). The DNA of the CDR3 is TGCAGTGCTAGCGATCGGACAGGGGGCATTGAAGCTTTCTTT. Translation gives CSASDRTGGIEAFF.

This clonotype was recorded many times. The V gene is TRBV4-3, the J gene TRBJ2-7; D gene uncertain. This CDR3 comprises 17 residues. Germline V gene data show CDR1 as LGHNA and CDR2 as YSLEER. V lost 0 bases and J lost 2, with 17 bases in between. DNA for the CDR3: TGCGCCAGCAGCCAAGATCGACGGAATACCTTTCCCTACGAGCAGTACTTC. Translating it yields CASSQDRRNTFPYEQYF.

In this sample, this clonotype turned up many times. The chain recombines TRBV28 with TRBJ1-5; TRBD1 is a possible D gene (6 bases). Germline loops: CDR1 MDHEN, CDR2 SYDVKM. The V gene lost 6 bases and the J gene lost 4 bases, with 10 bases spanning the gap. The length of the CDR3 is 13 residues. The CDR3 sequence: CASREQGNQPQHF. The CDR3 nucleotides are TGTGCCAGCAGGGAACAGGGAAATCAGCCCCAGCATTTT.

The chain uses TRBV20-1 and TRBJ2-5; 7 bases agree with TRBD2. Germline V gene lookup returns CDR1 DFQATT and CDR2 SNEGSKA (reference sequence). The CDR3 covers 17 residues. Here the CDR3 reads CCAFGTTAGDFQETQYF. The CDR3 region has the DNA TGCTGCGCTTTCGGGACTACAGCTGGGGACTTCCAAGAGACCCAGTACTTC.

This clonotype was seen ten or more times. V and J are TRBV20-1 and TRBJ1-6, with D perhaps matching TRBD1 (6 bases). The V and J ends lost 5 bases and 0 bases respectively, with 17 bases between them. Germline CDR1 DFQATT, CDR2 SNEGSKA (reference sequence). There are 17 residues in the CDR3. CDR3 in DNA: TGCAGTGCTCATGGCCAGGGGAGGAACTCCTATAATTCACCCCTCCACTTT. Residues: CSAHGQGRNSYNSPLHF.

This clonotype was seen many times. V is TRBV9 and J is TRBJ2-1; D not certain. The CDR3 has 16 amino acids. V lost 4 bases to trimming and J lost 0 bases, with 14 bases between them. In germline, CDR1 is SGDLS, CDR2 YYNGEE. The CDR3 DNA is TGTGCCAGCAGCACCCATACAGAACCCTCCTACAATGAGCAGTTCTTC. Translation: CASSTHTEPSYNEQFF.

This clonotype was seen only a few times. J is TRBJ2-3 and V is TRBV7-6; 8 bases are shared with TRBD2. Trimming took 4 bases from V and 4 from J; bases not matched to a gene: 4. Germline assignment: CDR1 SGHVS and CDR2 FNYEAQ. This CDR3 comprises 14 residues. For the CDR3, the DNA is TGTGCCAGCAGCTCGCGGGGGGTCCCAGATACGCAGTATTTT. This encodes CASSSRGVPDTQYF.

This clonotype was observed many times. The chain combines TRBV15 with TRBJ1-5; D is ambiguous. Germline-derived CDR1 and CDR2 are LNHNV and YYDKDF (reference sequence). The V end was cut by 3 bases, the J end by 5 bases, with 5 bases between. This CDR3 has 12 residues. CDR3 DNA: TGTGCCACCAGCAGCAGAGATCAGCCCCAGCATTTT. This codes for CATSSRDQPQHF.

This clonotype was seen at least ten times. The chain links TRBV4-1 to TRBJ2-3; possibly TRBD2 for D (6 bases). This CDR3 is 16 amino acids long. CDR1 is MGHRA and CDR2 is YSYEKL in the germline V gene. The V gene lost 0 bases and the J gene lost 7 bases, with 17 bases spanning the gap. The CDR3 DNA reads TGCGCCAGCAGCCAAGATAAGACAGCGAGGGACTATACGCAGTATTTT. Encoded protein: CASSQDKTARDYTQYF.

The CDR3 protein is CASSLQENEQFF. DNA of the CDR3: TGTGCCAGCAGCTTACAGGAAAATGAGCAGTTCTTC. V is TRBV5-4 and J is TRBJ2-1, with TRBD1 as a possible D gene (5 bases). Germline lookup yields CDR1 SGHNT and CDR2 YYREEE (reference sequence). This CDR3 has 12 amino acids. Trimming stripped 2 bases from V and 7 bases from J, with 7 bases between.

The chain links TRBV12-3 or TRBV12-4 to TRBJ2-7, with 8 bases matching TRBD1. The length of the CDR3 is 18 residues. V lost 4 bases to trimming and J lost 3 bases; unmatched junction nucleotides: 17. CDR3 coding DNA: TGTGCCAGCAGTTCCTCCACCCTCGTCCGGACAGGGCTCTACGAGCAGTACTTC. It is translated as CASSSSTLVRTGLYEQYF.

This clonotype was seen ten or more times. J is TRBJ2-7 and V is TRBV3-1; D is unclear. Germline V gene lookup returns CDR1 LGHDT and CDR2 YNNKEL (reference sequence). The V end lost 0 bases, the J end lost 6 bases, and 12 bases lay between the germline ends. The CDR3 contains 14 residues. This CDR3 is CASSQEGFGGEQYF. CDR3 nucleotides: TGTGCCAGCAGCCAAGAAGGATTCGGTGGCGAGCAGTACTTC.